This paragraph reports one TCR beta chain. Original methodology: Amplifying reference gene primers gave estimates of nucleated cell counts. TCRdb keeps only in-frame clones here, not all; method: immunoSEQ multiplex PCR. V and J calls and clone size come straight from that table; D and trimming were deduced from the DNA. Among about 270,000 clones listed, more than 70% were seen once. The data stem from a study of blood T cell repertoires in COVID-19. Background on the study: Both acute and convalescent COVID-19 samples were obtained from the United States, Italy and Spain. T cells, B-cell-depleted T cells, or PBMCs provided the cDNA or gDNA that served as material.

CDR3 length equals 13 residues. Germline V CDR1 and CDR2: SGDLS, YYNGEE. Trimming stripped 2 bases from V and 6 bases from J, with 9 bases between. Sequencing was carried out using peripheral blood. J is TRBJ2-1 and V is TRBV9; D perhaps matches TRBD1 (5 bases). The sequence came from a woman in her late teens or twenties with acute or convalescent COVID-19. The CDR3 coding sequence is TGTGCCAGCAGCGTTACCAGGGCCAATGAGCAGTTCTTC. This codes for CASSVTRANEQFF.